This TCR beta chain was obtained from a study of T cell responses to AZD1222 COVID-19 vaccine. Assay: immunoSEQ multiplex PCR; the TCRdb copy retains only in-frame clones and omits some. The data contain 150,000 or so clones, over 90% of them singletons. CDR3 length: 13 amino acids. Germline-derived CDR1 and CDR2 are KGHDR and SFDVKD. V lost 3 bases to trimming and J lost 5 bases, with 6 bases between them. General study points: Targets within unmutated variant regions were reportedly found for nearly half of spike-specific TCRs. Repertoire sampling happened only post peak T cell response. Only six people who got AZD1222 tested seropositive at baseline. It should be noted that donors were predominantly white British and more often female, and clonal diversity was possibly underestimated.

Comment on this clone: Its antigen is currently unknown.

The sample in question was peripheral blood, obtained 28 days after the second AZD1222 dose. This receptor was obtained from an adult who received the AZD1222 COVID-19 vaccine. V and J are TRBV24-1 and TRBJ2-2; a weak D match, TRBD2 (6 bases). The CDR3 protein is CATSDGRTGELFF. The DNA for the CDR3 is TGTGCCACCAGTGATGGGAGGACCGGGGAGCTGTTTTTT.